What follows is one T cell receptor beta chain and its context. The data derive from a study of cytomegalovirus exposure and HLA in healthy donors. Germline lookup yields CDR1 SGHVS and CDR2 FNYEAQ. The CDR3 contains 14 residues. With 5 bases clipped from V and 3 bases from J, the junction kept 6 bases outside the gene matches. In the PCR, 60 Vbeta and 13 Jbeta primers were used. TCRdb's copy holds only in-frame clones and misses some; the assay was immunoSEQ multiplex PCR. The table records about 110,000 clones, 81% of them present only once. This clonotype was obtained from a man younger than 40 in good health and CMV-seronegative. The specimen sequenced was PBMCs. The chain is built from TRBV7-6 and TRBJ1-2; 7 bases agree with TRBD1. CDR3 residues: CASSQQGNYYGYTF. The DNA for the CDR3 is TGTGCCAGCAGCCAACAGGGGAACTACTATGGCTACACCTTC.